Listed below are T cell receptor beta chains from one sample, sequenced in a study of cytomegalovirus exposure and HLA in healthy donors. Clones were sequenced by immunoSEQ multiplex PCR, and TCRdb holds only the in-frame ones, with some missing. Among fewer than 200,000 clones listed, approximately 77% were seen once. Sequencing input: PBMCs. The receptor set was obtained from a male donor in good health and CMV-seronegative. The CDR3 runs from the conserved cysteine through the conserved F or W. The D gene is left open where the match is weak. Clone size, where shown, is once, few, many, or a class for clones that have expanded.

TRBV25-1,-,TRBD1,TRBJ2-7,14,TGTGCCAGCAGACCAGGACAGGGGACCTACGAGCAGTACTTC,CASRPGQGTYEQYF
TRBV5-1,-,-,TRBJ2-3,14,TGCGCCAGCAGCTTGGGGACTAGCACAGATACGCAGTATTTT,CASSLGTSTDTQYF
TRBV7-2,-,TRBD1,TRBJ2-7,14,TGTGCCAGCAGCTGGACAGGGCCCCCCAATGAGCAGTACTTC,CASSWTGPPNEQYF
TRBV19,-,-,TRBJ1-6,15,TGTGCCAGTAGTATACAGGGGCGCGGGAATTCACCCCTCCACTTT,CASSIQGRGNSPLHF
TRBV6-5,-,-,TRBJ2-7,15,TGTGCCAGCAGTCCACGGGACCCCAGGGGAAGCGAGCAGTACTTC,CASSPRDPRGSEQYF
TRBV19,few,-,TRBJ1-1,12,TGTGCCAGTAGGAGTGGGAACACTGAAGCTTTCTTT,CASRSGNTEAFF
TRBV7-2,-,-,TRBJ2-1,12,TGTGCCAGCAGCTTAATGCGAGGTGAGCAGTTCTTC,CASSLMRGEQFF
TRBV5-6,-,-,TRBJ2-7,15,TGTGCCAGCAGCTTGGCCAATGGAGGGGTGGACAAGCAGTACTTC,CASSLANGGVDKQYF
TRBV19,-,TRBD1,TRBJ2-3,15,TGTGCCAGTAGTTCCCACAGGGGGAGCACAGATACGCAGTATTTT,CASSSHRGSTDTQYF
TRBV28,-,-,TRBJ2-2,15,TGTGCCAGCAGTCATAGCGGACTAAACACCGGGGAGCTGTTTTTT,CASSHSGLNTGELFF
TRBV29-1,-,-,TRBJ2-7,11,TGCAGCGCCGCCGCAGCCTACGAGCAGTACTTC,CSAAAAYEQYF
TRBV2,-,TRBD1,TRBJ1-1,14,TGTGCCAGCAGTGAACTACAGGGGTTCACTGAAGCTTTCTTT,CASSELQGFTEAFF
TRBV6-5,-,TRBD1,TRBJ2-3,13,TGTGCCAGCAGACAACAGGGGACAGATACGCAGTATTTT,CASRQQGTDTQYF
TRBV4-2,-,TRBD2,TRBJ2-1,15,TGTGCCAGCAGCCAAGAGCGGGAGTCCTACAATGAGCAGTTCTTC,CASSQERESYNEQFF
TRBV10-3,-,TRBD1,TRBJ2-3,14,TGTGCCAGCTCCGGACAGGGAAACACAGATACGCAGTATTTT,CASSGQGNTDTQYF
TRBV6-6,-,-,TRBJ1-2,15,TGTGCCAGCAGTCCAGGTGTGATAAATCTTCATGGCTACACCTTC,CASSPGVINLHGYTF
TRBV2,-,-,TRBJ2-4,16,TGTGCCAGCAGTGAATGGGGGAGGCAGGCCAAAAACATTCAGTACTTC,CASSEWGRQAKNIQYF
TRBV2,once,-,TRBJ2-5,11,TGTGCCAGCGGGGGGCAAGAGACCCAGTACTTC,CASGGQETQYF
TRBV7-8,-,-,TRBJ2-5,16,TGTGCCAGCCTTAAAACCCTGCCAGGGGTGGGGGAGACCCAGTACTTC,CASLKTLPGVGETQYF
TRBV6-5,-,-,TRBJ1-2,14,TGTGCCGCATCTTCGGCCCCGGGATACTATGGCTACACCTTC,CAASSAPGYYGYTF
TRBV19,-,-,TRBJ1-5,14,TGTGCCAGTAGTAGGAGGGAAAGCAATCAGCCCCAGCATTTT,CASSRRESNQPQHF
TRBV7-9,once,TRBD2,TRBJ2-1,17,TGTGCCAGCAGCTTAGTGACTAGCGGAAGCTCCTACAATGAGCAGTTCTTC,CASSLVTSGSSYNEQFF